One and the same sample provided the 9 T cell receptor beta chains below, sequenced in a study of T-cell reconstitution after alpha-beta-depleted transplantation in children. TCRbeta library preparation incorporated unique molecular identifiers. TCRdb ran MiXCR on the PCR reads and lists one entry per CDR3 protein. The repertoire includes some 300,000 distinct CDR3 sequences, over 9.5% of them detected once, and less than 9% sits in the top ten. Sequences were derived from PBMCs, sampled before TCRalphabeta/CD19-depleted stem cell transplant. The receptors originated from a boy in the first two years of life with acute myeloid leukemia, due to receive a stem cell transplant.

In this sample, this clonotype turned up many times. The chain couples TRBV24-1 to TRBJ2-5; 11 bases map to TRBD1. There are 13 residues in the CDR3. Germline V CDR1 and CDR2: KGHDR, SFDVKD. V was clipped by 7 bases and J by 4 bases; unmatched bases: 1. CDR3 nucleotide sequence: TGTGCCACCAGGGGACAGGGGGGAGAGACCCAGTACTTC. It encodes CATRGQGGETQYF.

This clonotype was observed many times. The chain uses TRBV12-3 or TRBV12-4 and TRBJ2-1; D gene unclear. The CDR3 extends over 16 amino acids. Trimming pared 6 bases from V and 5 bases from J, leaving 20 bases between. The DNA of the CDR3 is TGTGCCAGCAGCGATTTCTGGGGTCTAGGGAACAATGAGCAGTTCTTC. Its protein product is CASSDFWGLGNNEQFF.

As to this clonotype: Relative to the germline gene, one junction end is altered; a read error may explain this. CDR3 region: CCARTSGRAGNLGEQYF. CDR3 sequence (DNA): TGCTGTGCTAGGACTAGCGGGAGGGCCGGAAACCTAGGCGAGCAGTACTTC. This chain links TRBV20-1 with TRBJ2-7; 15 positions agree with TRBD2. The germline CDR1 and CDR2 sequences are DFQATT and SNEGSKA (reference sequence). The CDR3 totals 17 residues.

This clonotype appeared many times. This rearrangement joins TRBV5-1 to TRBJ2-2; D ambiguous. Looked up from germline, CDR1 is SGHRS and CDR2 is YFSETQ. CDR3 length: 12 amino acids. V lost 3 bases and J 4 bases, leaving 4 bases between the germline ends. CDR3 protein: CASSYGTGELFF. In nucleotides, the CDR3 is TGCGCCAGCAGCTATGGCACCGGGGAGCTGTTTTTT.

The rearrangement joins TRBV25-1 to TRBJ2-7, with D uncertain. The CDR3 length is 13 residues. V lost 4 bases to trimming and J lost 0 bases, with 7 bases between them. Per the germline V gene, CDR1 is MGHDK and CDR2 is SYGVNS. This CDR3 is CASSVGFSYEQYF. The CDR3 DNA reads as TGTGCCAGCAGTGTGGGGTTCTCCTACGAGCAGTACTTC.

This clonotype was observed at least ten times. CDR3 DNA: TGTGCCAGCAGCTTAATTTCTAGCGGGAGGGCGCAGTTCTTC. Amino acids: CASSLISSGRAQFF. The chain has TRBV7-6 and TRBJ2-1; 12 bases align to TRBD2. The CDR3 totals 14 residues. Germline CDR1 and CDR2: SGHVS and FNYEAQ. The J segment lost 12 bases and the V segment lost 2 bases, leaving 5 bases of the junction unmatched.

This clonotype was observed many times. The chain uses TRBV11-2 and TRBJ1-1; 7 bases agree with TRBD1. Per germline, CDR1 SGHAT and CDR2 FQNNGV. This CDR3 is built from 13 residues. The V and J ends lost 1 base and 6 bases, in that order; junction bases with no gene match: 2. The CDR3 sequence: CASSLAGQPEAFF. CDR3 sequence (DNA): TGTGCCAGCAGCTTAGCGGGACAGCCTGAAGCTTTCTTT.

Ten or more counts support this clonotype. V and J are TRBV7-3 and TRBJ2-7, with TRBD2 matching over 9 bases. CDR1 and CDR2 from the germline V gene are SGHTA and FQGTGA. This CDR3 has 14 amino acids. Trimming removed 2 bases from V and 7 bases from J; junction bases left unmatched: 6. This CDR3 reads CASSLAGGFREQYF. CDR3 nucleotides: TGTGCCAGCAGCTTAGCGGGAGGGTTTAGAGAGCAGTACTTC. Full variable domain (rest looked up from reference TRBV7-3 and TRBJ2-7): GAGVSQTPSNKVTEKGKYVELRCDPISGHTALYWYRQSLGQGPEFLIYFQGTGAADDSGLPNDRFFAVRPEGSVSTLKIQRTERGDSAVYLCASSLAGGFREQYFGPGTRLTVT.

V is TRBV7-2 and J is TRBJ2-1, with D perhaps matching TRBD2 (5 bases). CDR3 length: 15 residues. Trimming took 3 bases from V and 4 from J, leaving 13 bases between them. Germline assignment: CDR1 SGHTA and CDR2 FQGNSA. The CDR3 sequence: CASSLIGEKYNEQFF. CDR3 sequence (DNA): TGTGCCAGCAGCTTGATCGGGGAGAAGTACAATGAGCAGTTCTTC.